The clone carrying this T cell receptor beta chain was recorded many times. Antigen specificity is unknown. This record comes from a study of T cell repertoires in cytomegalovirus infection. Findings and limits, study-wide: Based on cumulative public TCR beta family frequency, carriers of CMV plus the relevant HLA were identified. HLA-C-restricted TCR beta clonotypes specific for CMV led the ex vivo response.

From the reads, TCRdb called clonotypes with MiXCR, one entry per CDR3 protein. This sample has 310,000 or so distinct CDR3 sequences, with around a sixth found just once. V lost 3 bases, J lost 3 bases, and 12 bases lay in between. Germline V gives CDR1 SGHTA, CDR2 FQGNSA. This CDR3 has 15 residues. The rearrangement links TRBV7-2 to TRBJ1-5; TRBD1 is a possible D gene (5 bases). Material for sequencing was PBMCs. This receptor was taken from a human donor in good health (CMV status not recorded). Some clones in this sample may be carry-over from other donors' samples. CDR3 in amino acids: CASSLQGTLNQPQHF. CDR3 coding DNA: TGTGCCAGCAGCTTGCAGGGAACTCTCAATCAGCCCCAGCATTTT.